This passage covers 18 T cell receptor beta chains from one sample sequenced in a study of T cells expressing NK-cell markers. TCRdb reprocessed the 5' RACE reads, with one entry per CDR3 protein and no DNA. The table lists 440,000 or so distinct CDR3 sequences. The sequenced material came from blood T cells: a sorted CD56 or NKG2C T cell subset, CD4+ or CD8+ T cells, or bulk PBMC T cells (not recorded which). These receptors all stem from a woman aged 18 to 69 in good health.

CDR3 amino acids: CASSLVGGNIQYF. The chain employs TRBV5-1 and TRBJ2-4; with no DNA, the TCRdb D assignment of TRBD1 cannot be verified. Per germline, CDR1 SGHRS and CDR2 YFSETQ. The CDR3 contains 13 residues.

V and J are TRBV20-1 and TRBJ2-1. The V gene's germline CDR1 is DFQATT and CDR2 SNEGSKA (reference sequence). CDR3 length equals 16 residues. The CDR3 is CSAKTPVGSSYNEQFF.

V is TRBV11-2 and J is TRBJ2-5. CDR1 and CDR2 from the germline V gene are SGHAT and FQNNGV. This CDR3 has 16 residues. The CDR3 loop reads CASSPFFRGTQETQYF.

The chain couples TRBV9 to TRBJ1-6; TCRdb selects TRBD1, and the lack of DNA leaves this call unchecked. In germline, CDR1 is SGDLS, CDR2 YYNGEE. The CDR3 covers 15 residues. The CDR3 sequence is CASSVDWGYNSPLHF.

This chain joins TRBV4-2 and TRBJ2-3. Per the germline V gene, CDR1 is LGHNA and CDR2 is YNFKEQ. The CDR3 runs 16 residues. CDR3 loop: CASSQDRGGGTDTQYF.

The J gene is TRBJ1-1, the V gene TRBV27; TCRdb lists TRBD1, though no DNA is available to test this call. This CDR3 is built from 18 residues. Germline V gene lookup returns CDR1 MNHEY and CDR2 SMNVEV (reference sequence). CDR3 in amino acids: CASSLYQGQGGMNTEAFF.

V and J are TRBV12-3 or TRBV12-4 and TRBJ1-1. The CDR3 spans 13 residues. The CDR3 loop reads CASKVGDNTEAFF.

This chain joins TRBV7-9 and TRBJ2-3; TCRdb lists TRBD1, though no DNA is available to test this call. Germline V lookup: CDR1 SEHNR, CDR2 FQNEAQ (reference sequence). The CDR3 has 15 amino acids. CDR3 protein: CASSWTGGVTDTQYF. The whole variable domain, remainder taken from reference TRBV7-9 and TRBJ2-3, is DTGVSQNPRHKITKRGQNVTFRCDPISEHNRLYWYRQTLGQGPEFLTYFQNEAQLEKSRLLSDRFSAERPKGSFSTLEIQRTEQGDSAMYLCASSWTGGVTDTQYFGPGTRLTVL.

The chain carries TRBV11-2 and TRBJ1-2; TCRdb names TRBD1, which stays unverified in the absence of DNA. Germline assignment: CDR1 SGHAT and CDR2 FQNNGV. The CDR3 totals 13 residues. CDR3 in amino acids: CASSRDSRVRYTF.

The chain carries TRBV10-2 and TRBJ1-5; TCRdb designates TRBD1, a call that cannot be tested without DNA. Germline CDR1 is WSHSY and CDR2 is SAAADI. This CDR3 region has 15 residues. The CDR3 spells CASSDALYSNQPQHF.

This sequence joins TRBV6-5 and TRBJ2-7; TCRdb indicates TRBD2, and absent DNA this call remains unverified. This CDR3 has 14 residues. CDR1 and CDR2 (germline): MNHEY, SVGAGI. The CDR3 sequence: CASSYALAGDEQYF.

The chain employs TRBV7-9 and TRBJ1-3; TCRdb outputs TRBD1, but without DNA this stays unchecked. The CDR3 is 15 amino acids. The V gene's germline CDR1 is SEHNR and CDR2 FQNEAQ (reference sequence). The CDR3 reads CASSDGQAGGNTIYF.

This chain connects TRBV5-1 to TRBJ2-1; TCRdb's assignment of TRBD1 cannot be checked, as there is no DNA. CDR1 and CDR2 (germline): SGHRS, YFSETQ. The CDR3 is 14 residues long. Here the CDR3 reads CASSQGPGGNEQFF.

J is TRBJ2-1 and V is TRBV4-3; TCRdb lists TRBD2, though no DNA is available to test this call. The CDR3 has 20 residues. Germline V lookup: CDR1 LGHNA, CDR2 YSLEER. This CDR3 is CASSQEVGTSGSSPRDEQFF.

This chain connects TRBV29-1 to TRBJ2-6. The CDR3 covers 13 residues. Germline V gene lookup returns CDR1 SQVTM and CDR2 ANQGSEA. Here the CDR3 reads CSVRLSGANVLTF.

The chain combines TRBV20-1 with TRBJ2-5; TCRdb selects TRBD2, and the lack of DNA leaves this call unchecked. From germline, CDR1 is DFQATT and CDR2 SNEGSKA (reference sequence). This CDR3 is 15 amino acids long. The CDR3 reads CSAEQLAGLQETQYF.

The chain has TRBV29-1 and TRBJ1-1. Per the germline V gene, CDR1 is SQVTM and CDR2 is ANQGSEA. The CDR3 sequence is 12 residues long. The CDR3: CSVRSGNTEAFF.

The chain employs TRBV6-5 and TRBJ2-1; lacking DNA, the TRBD2 call made by TCRdb goes unchecked. The CDR3 is 15 amino acids. Germline assignment: CDR1 MNHEY and CDR2 SVGAGI. The CDR3 loop reads CASSYSGGGFDEQFF.